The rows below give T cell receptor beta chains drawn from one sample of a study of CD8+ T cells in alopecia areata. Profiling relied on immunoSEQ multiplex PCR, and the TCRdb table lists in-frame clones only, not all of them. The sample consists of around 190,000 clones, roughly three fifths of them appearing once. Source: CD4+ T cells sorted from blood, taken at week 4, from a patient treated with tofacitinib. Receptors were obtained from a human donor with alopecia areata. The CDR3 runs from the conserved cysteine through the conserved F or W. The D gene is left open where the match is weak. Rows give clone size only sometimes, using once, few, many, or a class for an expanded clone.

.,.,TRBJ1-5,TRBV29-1,CSVGPPGLSNQPQHF,TGCAGCGTTGGCCCCCCCGGCCTTAGCAATCAGCCCCAGCATTTT
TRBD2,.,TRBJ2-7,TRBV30,CAWSVLGDYYEQYF,TGTGCCTGGAGTGTACTCGGGGACTACTACGAGCAGTACTTC
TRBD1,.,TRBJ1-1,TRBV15,CATRTGERTEAFF,TGTGCCACGAGAACAGGGGAGAGGACTGAAGCTTTCTTT
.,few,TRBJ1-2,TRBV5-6,CASTLVSGNYGYTF,TGTGCCAGCACCCTGGTGAGCGGCAACTATGGCTACACCTTC
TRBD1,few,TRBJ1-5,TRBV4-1,CASSQEGGTGTYQPQHF,TGCGCCAGCAGCCAAGAAGGTGGGACAGGGACTTATCAGCCCCAGCATTTT
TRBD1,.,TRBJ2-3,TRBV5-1,CASSSYGQVGTDTQYF,TGCGCCAGCAGCTCGTATGGACAGGTGGGGACAGATACGCAGTATTTT
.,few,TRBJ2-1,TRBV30,CAWSANRAGNEQFF,TGTGCCTGGAGTGCCAACAGGGCCGGGAATGAGCAGTTCTTC
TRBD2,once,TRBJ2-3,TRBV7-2,CASSLRGTSGIQDTQYF,TGTGCCAGCAGCCTGAGGGGGACTAGCGGGATCCAGGATACGCAGTATTTT
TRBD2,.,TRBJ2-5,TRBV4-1,CASSHPLASGLETQYF,TGCGCCAGCAGCCATCCCCTGGCTAGCGGATTAGAGACCCAGTACTTC
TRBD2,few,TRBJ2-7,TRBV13,CASQRTSGYEQYF,TGTGCCTCCCAAAGGACTAGCGGCTACGAGCAGTACTTC
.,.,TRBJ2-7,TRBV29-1,CSVSGHFLEQYF,TGCAGCGTTTCGGGACATTTTTTGGAGCAGTACTTC
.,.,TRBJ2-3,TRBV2,CASSTGDTDTQYF,TGTGCCAGCAGTACGGGGGACACAGATACGCAGTATTTT
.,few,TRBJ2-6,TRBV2,CASTPLGVSGANVLTF,TGTGCCAGCACCCCTCTGGGCGTTTCTGGGGCCAACGTCCTGACTTTC
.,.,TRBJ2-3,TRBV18,CASSPGRSADTQYF,TGTGCCAGCTCACCAGGAAGGAGTGCAGATACGCAGTATTTT
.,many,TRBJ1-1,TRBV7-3,CASSLRPLRRDTEAFF,TGTGCCAGCAGCTTAAGACCCCTACGAAGGGACACTGAAGCTTTCTTT
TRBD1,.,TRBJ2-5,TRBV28,CASSPAPGQPRETQYF,TGTGCCAGCAGCCCTGCCCCGGGACAGCCGCGCGAGACCCAGTACTTC
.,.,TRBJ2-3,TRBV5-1,CASSGGWLTDTQYF,TGCGCCAGCAGCGGGGGATGGCTCACAGATACGCAGTATTTT
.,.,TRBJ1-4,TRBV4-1,CASSPREGEGEKLFF,TGCGCCAGCAGCCCAAGGGAAGGAGAAGGCGAAAAACTGTTTTTT
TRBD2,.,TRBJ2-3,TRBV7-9,CASSPAAGVQDTQYF,TGTGCCAGCAGCCCGGCAGCGGGAGTACAAGATACGCAGTATTTT
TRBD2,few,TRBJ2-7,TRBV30,CAWVPQAGGSYEQYF,TGTGCCTGGGTCCCCCAAGCGGGAGGTTCCTACGAGCAGTACTTC
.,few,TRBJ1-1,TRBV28,CASSFVGRMTEAFF,TGTGCCAGCAGTTTCGTGGGGCGAATGACTGAAGCTTTCTTT
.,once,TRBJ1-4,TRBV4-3,CASSPSPRGEKLFF,TGCGCCAGCAGCCCCTCCCCACGTGGAGAAAAACTGTTTTTT
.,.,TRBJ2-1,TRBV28,CASSLVGSYNEQFF,TGTGCCAGCAGTTTGGTGGGCTCCTACAATGAGCAGTTCTTC
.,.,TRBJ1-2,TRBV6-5,CASSDRSYGYTF,TGTGCCAGCAGTGACAGGTCCTATGGCTACACCTTC
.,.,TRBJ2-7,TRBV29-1,CSVTTASATYEQYF,TGCAGCGTAACGACAGCTTCGGCGACCTACGAGCAGTACTTC
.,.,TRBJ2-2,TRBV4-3,CASSQQTGNTGELFF,TGCGCCAGCAGCCAACAGACAGGGAACACCGGGGAGCTGTTTTTT
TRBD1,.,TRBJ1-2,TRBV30,CAADRDGYTF,TGTGCCGCGGACAGGGATGGCTACACCTTC
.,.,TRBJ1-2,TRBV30,CAWSPPGVRYGYTF,TGTGCCTGGAGTCCCCCCGGCGTCCGCTATGGCTACACCTTC
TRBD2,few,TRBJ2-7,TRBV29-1,CSVKGTSGSYEQYF,TGCAGCGTAAAAGGGACTAGCGGGAGCTACGAGCAGTACTTC
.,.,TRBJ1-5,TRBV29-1,CSVTWGGSNQPQHF,TGCAGCGTTACTTGGGGAGGAAGCAATCAGCCCCAGCATTTT
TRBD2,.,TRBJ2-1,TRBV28,CASLATSGRIDEQFF,TGTGCCAGCCTGGCGACTAGCGGGAGAATCGATGAGCAGTTCTTC
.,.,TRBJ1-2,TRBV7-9,CASTTGDARRSGYTF,TGTGCCAGCACCACTGGGGACGCCCGGAGGTCTGGCTACACCTTC
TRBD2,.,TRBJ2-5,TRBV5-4,CASSQDEGTRGTETQYF,TGTGCCAGCAGCCAAGATGAGGGGACTAGGGGTACAGAGACCCAGTACTTC
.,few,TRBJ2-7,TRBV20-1,CSARRSSEQYF,TGCAGTGCTAGGAGGTCGAGCGAGCAGTACTTC
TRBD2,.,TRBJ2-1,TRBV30,CAWSVSLAGGPGDEQFF,TGTGCCTGGAGTGTTAGCCTAGCGGGAGGGCCAGGCGATGAGCAGTTCTTC
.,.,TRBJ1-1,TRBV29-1,CSVGLRMAENTEAFF,TGCAGCGTTGGACTCCGAATGGCGGAGAACACTGAAGCTTTCTTT
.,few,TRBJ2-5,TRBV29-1,CSVESRGTQYF,TGCAGCGTTGAATCGAGGGGGACCCAGTACTTC
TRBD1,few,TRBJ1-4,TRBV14,CASSPAPGQGTEKLFF,TGTGCCAGCAGCCCAGCACCGGGACAGGGAACTGAAAAACTGTTTTTT
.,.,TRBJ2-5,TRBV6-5,CASSLGGGPETQYF,TGTGCCAGCAGTTTGGGGGGTGGGCCGGAGACCCAGTACTTC
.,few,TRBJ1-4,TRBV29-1,CSVEVNQGEKLFF,TGCAGCGTAGAGGTGAACCAGGGGGAAAAACTGTTTTTT
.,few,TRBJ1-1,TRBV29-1,CSVNVGTLNTEAFF,TGCAGCGTTAACGTTGGGACACTGAACACTGAAGCTTTCTTT
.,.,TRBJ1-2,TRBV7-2,CASSRRIDDYGYTF,TGTGCCAGCAGCAGACGTATAGATGACTATGGCTACACCTTC
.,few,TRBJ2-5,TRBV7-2,CASSPPQETQYF,TGTGCCAGCAGCCCCCCCCAAGAGACCCAGTACTTC
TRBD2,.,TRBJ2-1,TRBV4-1,CASSQAPITSGNYNEQFF,TGCGCCAGCAGCCAGGCCCCGATAACTAGCGGAAATTACAATGAGCAGTTCTTC
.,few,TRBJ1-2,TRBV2,CASMGSGPNYGYTF,TGTGCCAGCATGGGGTCCGGCCCCAACTATGGCTACACCTTC
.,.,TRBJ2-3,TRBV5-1,CASSLGTARGETQYF,TGCGCCAGCAGCTTAGGGACAGCTCGCGGGGAGACGCAGTATTTT
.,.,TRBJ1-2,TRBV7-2,CASSAGPGYTF,TGTGCCAGCAGCGCCGGACCTGGCTACACCTTC
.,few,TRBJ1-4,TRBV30,CAWTPRAGTGEKLFF,TGTGCCTGGACCCCGCGGGCAGGGACTGGAGAAAAACTGTTTTTT
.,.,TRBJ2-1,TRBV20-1,CSARAGTLQFF,TGCAGTGCTAGAGCTGGGACCCTCCAGTTCTTC
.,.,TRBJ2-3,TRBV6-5,CASGRGGGATDTQYF,TGTGCCAGCGGTCGTGGTGGAGGGGCCACAGATACGCAGTATTTT